These 18 T cell receptor beta chains were sequenced from one sample in a study of T cells after yellow fever vaccination. TCRdb reprocessed the 5' RACE reads with MiXCR, giving one entry per CDR3 protein. The sample carries 400,000 or so distinct CDR3 sequences, 6.2% recorded once. The sequenced sample was PBMCs, obtained 5 days after the yellow fever booster vaccination. All receptors come from a man aged 30 to 39 who received the YFV17D yellow fever vaccine.

J is TRBJ2-7 and V is TRBV5-4, with D maybe TRBD1 (6 bases). The CDR3 is made up of 14 amino acids. V shed 3 bases and J shed 3 bases, with 13 bases lying between them. Looked up from germline, CDR1 is SGHNT and CDR2 is YYREEE (reference sequence). The CDR3 sequence: CASSSGQSDYEQYF. CDR3 in DNA: TGTGCCAGCAGCTCGGGACAATCTGACTACGAGCAGTACTTC.

This clonotype was detected a few times. This chain links TRBV5-5 with TRBJ2-1; the D is unclear. The CDR3 extends over 15 amino acids. V was cut by 3 bases and J by 10 bases, with 20 bases left in between. Germline lookup yields CDR1 SGHKS and CDR2 YYEKEE (reference sequence). Here the CDR3 DNA reads TGTGCCAGCAGCTGGGGAATGACTCCTCCTGACGAGCAGTTCTTC. It codes for CASSWGMTPPDEQFF.

The table lists this clonotype with a few counts. The chain employs TRBV12-3 or TRBV12-4 and TRBJ1-1; D gene unclear. V was clipped by 6 bases and J by 6 bases, with 11 bases between them. CDR3 size: 12 residues. CDR3 coding DNA: TGTGCCAGCAGGGCTGCTTTATCTGAAGCTTTCTTT. It translates to CASRAALSEAFF.

This clonotype was counted only a few times. J is TRBJ1-1 and V is TRBV5-1, with D possibly being TRBD1 (5 bases). Germline lookup yields CDR1 SGHRS and CDR2 YFSETQ. V lost 1 base, J lost 0 bases, and 16 bases lay in between. This CDR3 is built from 17 residues. Here the CDR3 reads CASSLIRDSYMNTEAFF. The CDR3 coding sequence is TGCGCCAGCAGCTTGATCAGAGACAGCTACATGAACACTGAAGCTTTCTTT. Complete variable domain (other parts from reference TRBV5-1 and TRBJ1-1): KAGVTQTPRYLIKTRGQQVTLSCSPISGHRSVSWYQQTPGQGLQFLFEYFSETQRNKGNFPGRFSGRQFSNSRSEMNVSTLELGDSALYLCASSLIRDSYMNTEAFFGQGTRLTVV.

The table lists this clonotype with many counts. This chain joins TRBV7-9 and TRBJ2-5, with D uncertain. The V end lost 5 bases, the J end lost 5 bases, and 12 bases lay between the germline ends. The CDR3 contains 13 residues. CDR1 is SEHNR and CDR2 is FQNEAQ in the germline V gene (reference sequence). CDR3 region: CASSLLGLETQYF. CDR3 nucleotides: TGTGCCAGCAGCCTCTTGGGCCTGGAGACCCAGTACTTC.

This clonotype was found many times. This chain links TRBV28 with TRBJ2-7, with 9 bases lining up with TRBD1. Trimming cost V 3 bases and J 6 bases; bases outside gene matches: 6. This CDR3 is 14 amino acids long. The V gene's germline CDR1 is MDHEN and CDR2 SYDVKM. CDR3 sequence: CASSFPGQGGEQYF. DNA of the CDR3: TGTGCCAGCAGTTTCCCGGGACAGGGTGGCGAGCAGTACTTC.

This clonotype was detected a few times. The V and J genes are TRBV20-1 and TRBJ2-1; possibly TRBD2 for D (5 bases). Germline lookup yields CDR1 DFQATT and CDR2 SNEGSKA (reference sequence). V lost 1 base and J 6 bases, leaving 13 bases between the germline ends. This CDR3 has 14 amino acids. The CDR3 DNA is TGCAGTGCTAGAGGGGAGACCTCTACCAATGAGCAGTTCTTC. Encoded protein: CSARGETSTNEQFF.

The chain links TRBV12-3 or TRBV12-4 to TRBJ2-1, with D uncertain. This CDR3 is 13 amino acids long. V shed 7 bases and J shed 5 bases, with 12 bases lying between them. In DNA, the CDR3 is TGTGCCAGCACCCCTAACGGCCACAATGAGCAGTTCTTC. Protein: CASTPNGHNEQFF.

There are a few counts of this clonotype. The chain employs TRBV30 and TRBJ2-1; TRBD2 agrees at 12 bases. CDR1 GTSNPN and CDR2 SVGIG come from the germline V gene (reference sequence). V was clipped by 5 bases and J by 7 bases; unmatched bases: 6. The CDR3 sequence is 14 residues long. The CDR3 coding sequence is TGTGCCTGGTCCGGGACTAGCGGGTTGAATGAGCAGTTCTTC. This translates into CAWSGTSGLNEQFF.

This clonotype was seen only a few times. CDR3 DNA sequence: TGTGCCAGCAGCCCCGAGCGGGTAGCTAGCACAGATACGCAGTATTTT. Residues: CASSPERVASTDTQYF. The rearrangement joins TRBV7-2 to TRBJ2-3, with D possibly matching TRBD2 (6 bases). The germline V gene has CDR1 SGHTA and CDR2 FQGNSA. The CDR3 is 16 residues long. The V and J ends lost 5 bases and 0 bases respectively, with 15 bases between them. Full variable domain (outside the CDR3, taken from reference TRBV7-2 and TRBJ2-3): GAGVSQSPSNKVTEKGKDVELRCDPISGHTALYWYRQSLGQGLEFLIYFQGNSAPDKSGLPSDRFSAERTGGSVSTLTIQRTQQEDSAVYLCASSPERVASTDTQYFGPGTRLTVL.

V and J are TRBV7-9 and TRBJ2-7; 8 bases map to TRBD2. The CDR3 consists of 17 residues. J was trimmed by 5 bases and V by 2 bases; bases with no gene match: 14. Germline CDR1 SEHNR, CDR2 FQNEAQ (reference sequence). The CDR3: CASSLFATSGAPHEQYF. The CDR3 DNA follows: TGTGCCAGCAGCTTATTCGCTACTAGCGGAGCCCCCCACGAGCAGTACTTC. Drawing the rest from reference TRBV7-9 and TRBJ2-7, the complete variable domain is DTGVSQNPRHKITKRGQNVTFRCDPISEHNRLYWYRQTLGQGPEFLTYFQNEAQLEKSRLLSDRFSAERPKGSFSTLEIQRTEQGDSAMYLCASSLFATSGAPHEQYFGPGTRLTVT.

This clonotype appeared many times. CDR3 sequence: CAISGTGVTEAFF. As DNA, the CDR3 is TGTGCCATCTCCGGGACAGGGGTAACTGAAGCTTTCTTT. This chain uses TRBV15 with TRBJ1-1; TRBD1 matches at 10 bases. This CDR3 region has 13 residues. V was pared by 10 bases and J by 5 bases, with 7 bases of the junction left unmatched. CDR1 and CDR2 from the germline V gene are LNHNV and YYDKDF (reference sequence).

This clonotype has a count of ten or more. This chain connects TRBV9 to TRBJ2-1; possibly TRBD1 or TRBD2 for D (5 bases each). CDR3 length equals 15 residues. V dropped 0 bases and J dropped 3 bases, with 10 bases sitting between them. Germline lookup yields CDR1 SGDLS and CDR2 YYNGEE. Written as DNA, the CDR3 is TGTGCCAGCAGCGTAGATCAGGGAGACTACAATGAGCAGTTCTTC. Its translation is CASSVDQGDYNEQFF.

This clonotype occurred a few times. The chain couples TRBV20-1 to TRBJ2-5; no firm D call. Germline loops: CDR1 DFQATT, CDR2 SNEGSKA (reference sequence). The CDR3 is 15 residues long. Trimming left V 1 base short and J 1 base short, with 13 bases between. CDR3 DNA sequence: TGCAGTGCTAGAGTTCTGGAGAGCAGCCAAGAGACCCAGTACTTC. It codes for CSARVLESSQETQYF.

On this clonotype: Given a much more abundant clone one base away, this may be a read error. V is TRBV11-2 and J is TRBJ2-7; no reliable D call. The CDR3 contains 13 residues. From germline, CDR1 is SGHAT and CDR2 FQNNGV. The CDR3 protein is CASSSFGAQENIF. The CDR3 nucleotides read TGTGCCAGCAGCTCATTTGGCGCTCAGGAAAACATATTC.

The chain has TRBV6-2 or TRBV6-3 and TRBJ2-4; 9 bases map to TRBD2. CDR1 is MNHEY and CDR2 is SVGEGT in the germline V gene. Losses at the gene ends were 5 bases for V and 1 base for J; bases not matched to a gene: 6. The CDR3 has 16 residues. The CDR3 coding sequence is TGTGCCAGCAGTCCTAGCGGGAAGGGGGCCAAAAACATTCAGTACTTC. Its protein is CASSPSGKGAKNIQYF.

This clonotype was seen ten or more times. V gene TRBV7-9 combines with J gene TRBJ2-4, with D possibly being TRBD1 or TRBD2 (7 bases each). This CDR3 has 15 amino acids. Between the trimmed V and J ends, which lost 5 bases and 6 bases, there was a span of 17 bases. CDR1 is SEHNR, CDR2 FQNEAQ, per germline (reference sequence). CDR3 in DNA: TGTGCCAGCAGCCCAGGGGGGGACTCCAGAAACATTCAGTACTTC. Amino acid sequence: CASSPGGDSRNIQYF. The complete variable domain, with remaining parts taken from reference TRBV7-9 and TRBJ2-4, reads DTGVSQNPRHKITKRGQNVTFRCDPISEHNRLYWYRQTLGQGPEFLTYFQNEAQLEKSRLLSDRFSAERPKGSFSTLEIQRTEQGDSAMYLCASSPGGDSRNIQYFGAGTRLSVL.

This chain joins TRBV20-1 and TRBJ2-1; D is possibly TRBD2 (6 bases). This CDR3 is built from 12 residues. The V gene lost 6 bases and the J gene lost 6 bases, with 12 bases spanning the gap. Germline values: CDR1 DFQATT, CDR2 SNEGSKA (reference sequence). In DNA, the CDR3 is TGCAGTGCCACCGTTAGCGGCAATGAGCAGTTCTTC. Residues: CSATVSGNEQFF.